Shown below are 19 T cell receptor beta chains from a single sample sequenced in a study of beta chain features in type 1 diabetes. cDNA synthesis used the whole RNA isolate, giving expressed TCRB sequences. Sequenced by immunoSEQ multiplex PCR; TCRdb stores in-frame clones only, minus some. The table has 200,000 to 250,000 clones, over 65% seen once. Sequenced sample: naive CD4+ T cells from blood. The receptors here all came from a man between 25 and 39 years old in good health.

This clone was found a few times. The rearrangement joins TRBV10-3 to TRBJ1-6; 8 bases fit TRBD1. Per the germline V gene, CDR1 is ENHRY and CDR2 is SYGVKD. The CDR3 has 14 residues. The trim removed 10 bases at V and 5 bases at J, leaving 7 bases unmatched. For the CDR3, the DNA is TGTGCCACCCGGACAGGGCGTGATAATTCACCCCTCCACTTT. It encodes CATRTGRDNSPLHF.

V gene TRBV29-1 combines with J gene TRBJ2-1; maybe TRBD2 (5 bases). Trimming removed 4 bases at V and 2 bases at J, with 12 bases between. Germline V CDR1 and CDR2: SQVTM, ANQGSEA. This CDR3 comprises 14 residues. The CDR3 sequence is CSVGRGRAYNEQFF. The CDR3 DNA is TGCAGCGTTGGGAGAGGGCGGGCCTACAATGAGCAGTTCTTC.

The chain couples TRBV15 to TRBJ1-5; D call uncertain. The germline gives CDR1 LNHNV, CDR2 YYDKDF (reference sequence). The CDR3 is 13 amino acids. Trimming left V 5 bases short and J 1 base short, with 6 bases between. This CDR3 reads CATSLTSNQPQHF. Written as DNA, the CDR3 is TGTGCCACCAGCCTCACAAGCAATCAGCCCCAGCATTTT.

The chain combines TRBV25-1 with TRBJ2-5; 7 bases map to TRBD1. Germline CDR1 MGHDK, CDR2 SYGVNS. J lost 5 bases, V lost 8 bases, and 11 bases had no gene match. This CDR3 is 14 amino acids long. The chain's CDR3 is CASSRAGGKETQYF. The CDR3 nucleotides are TGTGCCAGCTCGAGGGCAGGGGGTAAGGAGACCCAGTACTTC.

V gene TRBV5-1 combines with J gene TRBJ2-7, with 8 nucleotides matching TRBD1. This CDR3 comprises 13 residues. Germline CDR1 and CDR2: SGHRS and YFSETQ. V dropped 4 bases and J dropped 4; count of bases not matched to a gene: 4. DNA for the CDR3: TGCGCCAGCAGCCCTCAGGGGGCGTACGAGCAGTACTTC. Translated, it gives CASSPQGAYEQYF.

CDR3 region: CASSFRDRQETQYF. The CDR3 bases are TGTGCCAGCAGCTTCCGGGACAGACAAGAGACCCAGTACTTC. This sequence joins TRBV9 and TRBJ2-5, with 7 nucleotides matching TRBD1. There are 14 residues in the CDR3. CDR1 and CDR2 (germline): SGDLS, YYNGEE. J gave up 2 bases and V 4 bases, and 5 bases lay outside the gene matches.

This chain connects TRBV4-1 to TRBJ2-7, with 15 bases identical to TRBD2. After removal of 0 bases from V and 4 bases from J, the junction contained 1 base not matched to a gene. In germline, CDR1 is MGHRA, CDR2 YSYEKL. The CDR3 has 16 residues. CDR3 sequence: CASSQEGLAGGYEQYF. The CDR3 DNA sequence: TGCGCCAGCAGCCAAGAAGGACTAGCGGGGGGGTACGAGCAGTACTTC.

Turning to this clone: A read error may account for a junction end that differs from germline. The genes are TRBV29-1 and TRBJ1-2, with D uncertain. The CDR3 is 9 amino acids. The germline V gene encodes CDR1 SQVTM and CDR2 ANQGSEA. This chain's CDR3 is CSVEDGRDF. The CDR3, as DNA: TGCAGCGTTGAAGATGGGAGGGACTTC.

The chain joins TRBV5-1 to TRBJ1-4; D is unclear. Germline V lookup: CDR1 SGHRS, CDR2 YFSETQ. Trimming pared 0 bases from V and 0 bases from J, leaving 6 bases between. This CDR3 has 15 amino acids. CDR3 residues: CASSLEGPTNEKLFF. CDR3 in DNA: TGCGCCAGCAGCTTGGAAGGACCAACTAATGAAAAACTGTTTTTT.

The J gene is TRBJ2-5, the V gene TRBV14; D is uncertain. This CDR3 comprises 13 residues. Trimming took off 4 bases at V and 4 bases at J, with 10 bases between the two ends. Germline V gene sequence: CDR1 SGHDN, CDR2 FVKESK. This CDR3 reads CASSRFEVETQYF. The CDR3 nucleotides are TGTGCCAGCAGCCGGTTCGAGGTAGAGACCCAGTACTTC.

The chain joins TRBV19 to TRBJ1-5; possibly TRBD1 for D (5 bases). Trimming pared 5 bases from V and 8 bases from J, leaving 19 bases between. This CDR3 has 15 residues. The germline V gene encodes CDR1 LNHDA and CDR2 SQIVND (reference sequence). The CDR3 sequence: CASSSIRDAWEPQHF. CDR3 DNA sequence: TGTGCCAGTAGTTCCATCCGGGACGCCTGGGAGCCCCAGCATTTT.

DNA of the CDR3: TGTGCCAGCAGCTTAACAGGGGAATACACCGGGGAGCTGTTTTTT. Translating gives CASSLTGEYTGELFF. The genes are TRBV11-2 and TRBJ2-2, with 7 bases fitting TRBD1. The V gene end was trimmed by 2 bases and the J gene end by 3 bases; junction bases not matched to a gene: 3. CDR1 and CDR2 from the germline V gene are SGHAT and FQNNGV. CDR3 length equals 15 residues.

This chain uses TRBV30 with TRBJ1-1; perhaps TRBD1 as D (5 bases). The germline V gene encodes CDR1 GTSNPN and CDR2 SVGIG (reference sequence). V lost 2 bases, J lost 0 bases, and 13 bases lay in between. CDR3 size: 15 residues. CDR3 sequence reads: CAWSTPGILNTEAFF. For the CDR3, the DNA is TGTGCCTGGAGTACCCCAGGGATCTTGAACACTGAAGCTTTCTTT.

The rearrangement links TRBV29-1 to TRBJ2-5; D gene ambiguous. This CDR3 comprises 11 residues. Germline loops: CDR1 SQVTM, CDR2 ANQGSEA. The V end lost 8 bases, the J end lost 7 bases, and 14 bases lay between the germline ends. The CDR3 region is CSPTQGVTQYF. The CDR3 nucleotides read TGCAGCCCGACCCAAGGCGTGACCCAGTACTTC. The variable domain in full, completed from reference TRBV29-1 and TRBJ2-5, reads SAVISQKPSRDICQRGTSLTIQCQVDSQVTMMFWYRQQPGQSLTLIATANQGSEATYESGFVIDKFPISRPNLTFSTLTVSNMSPEDSSIYLCSPTQGVTQYFGPGTRLLVL.

The chain uses TRBV18 and TRBJ1-3, with TRBD1 matching 7 bases. The length of the CDR3 is 17 residues. Germline CDR1 reads KGHSH; CDR2 reads LQKENI. V trimming: 6 bases; J trimming: 2 bases; junction bases outside the gene matches: 13. CDR3: CASSDSSPGTAGNTIYF. Written as DNA, the CDR3 is TGTGCCAGCTCGGACAGCTCCCCCGGGACAGCTGGAAACACCATATATTTT.

This chain joins TRBV20-1 and TRBJ1-1; the D is unclear. The CDR3 covers 11 residues. V was shortened by 6 bases and J by 9 bases, with 14 bases between the two germline ends. CDR1 and CDR2 from the germline V gene are DFQATT and SNEGSKA (reference sequence). The CDR3 sequence: CSAWVPPKAFF. CDR3 nucleotides: TGCAGTGCCTGGGTCCCCCCTAAAGCTTTCTTT.

This chain joins TRBV6-5 and TRBJ2-1; 7 nucleotides align to TRBD1. After removal of 6 bases from V and 6 bases from J, the junction contained 8 bases not matched to a gene. From germline, CDR1 is MNHEY and CDR2 SVGAGI. The CDR3 is made up of 14 amino acids. The CDR3 loop reads CASSQDRVGNEQFF. The CDR3 DNA follows: TGTGCCAGCAGCCAAGACAGGGTAGGCAATGAGCAGTTCTTC.

This chain connects TRBV29-1 to TRBJ2-5; D remains ambiguous. The CDR3 has 11 residues. Trimming pared 3 bases from V and 5 bases from J, leaving 7 bases between. The germline V gene encodes CDR1 SQVTM and CDR2 ANQGSEA. In nucleotides, the CDR3 is TGCAGCGTTGACCCAGCGGAGACCCAGTACTTC. Encoded protein: CSVDPAETQYF.

The V gene is TRBV5-1, the J gene TRBJ2-7; D uncertain. CDR3 size: 14 residues. V lost 0 bases, J lost 5 bases, and 12 bases lay in between. Germline assignment: CDR1 SGHRS and CDR2 YFSETQ. The CDR3 sequence is CASSLGTKRDEQYF. CDR3 DNA sequence: TGCGCCAGCAGCTTGGGGACGAAGCGCGACGAGCAGTACTTC.